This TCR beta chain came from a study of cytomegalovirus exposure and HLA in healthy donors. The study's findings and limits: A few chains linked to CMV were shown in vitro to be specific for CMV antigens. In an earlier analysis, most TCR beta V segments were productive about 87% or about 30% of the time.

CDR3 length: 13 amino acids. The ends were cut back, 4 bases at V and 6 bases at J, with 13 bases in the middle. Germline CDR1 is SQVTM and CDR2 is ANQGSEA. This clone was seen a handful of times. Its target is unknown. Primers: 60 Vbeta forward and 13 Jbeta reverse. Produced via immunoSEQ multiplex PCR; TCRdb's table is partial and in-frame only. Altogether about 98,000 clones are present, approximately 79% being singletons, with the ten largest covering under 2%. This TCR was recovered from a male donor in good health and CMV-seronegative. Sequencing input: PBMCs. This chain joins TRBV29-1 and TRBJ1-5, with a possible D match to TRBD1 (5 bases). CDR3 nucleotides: TGCAGCGTTGCATCGGGGGTACGTCAGCCCCAGCATTTT. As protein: CSVASGVRQPQHF.